Included here is one T cell receptor beta chain sequence, with context. The data are from a study of T cell responses to AZD1222 COVID-19 vaccine. Assay used: immunoSEQ multiplex PCR; TCRdb lists only in-frame clones, some missing. The repertoire has about 160,000 clones, about 90% of them found once; the top ten carry about 4.5%. Losses at the gene ends were 2 bases for V and 5 bases for J; bases not matched to a gene: 21. The germline V gene has CDR1 GTSNPN and CDR2 SVGIG (reference sequence). The CDR3 sequence is 19 residues long. The origin of this receptor is an adult in good health. The V call is TRBV30, the J call TRBJ1-2; 9 nucleotides line up with TRBD1. Sequenced material: peripheral blood, taken on day 0 of MenACWY control vaccination. The CDR3 DNA sequence: TGTGCCTGGAGTCCCAAAACGGGGGGACAGGGAAAGAGGTCATATGGCTACACCTTC. The encoded protein is CAWSPKTGGQGKRSYGYTF.